This T cell receptor (beta chain) was identified in a study of Ad26.COV2.S vaccination and SARS-CoV-2 variants. Study background: Into the muscle, Ad26.COV2.S was dosed once or twice, 56 days apart. Whole-study results and caveats: Total T cell responses, in the TCR breadth and depth analyses, may have been underestimated.

Germline V gene data show CDR1 as LGHNA and CDR2 as YSLEER. This CDR3 region has 15 residues. V lost 8 bases and J 6 bases, leaving 21 bases between the germline ends. Sequencing used immunoSEQ multiplex PCR; TCRdb keeps in-frame clones, though not all of them. The data show 350,000 to 500,000 clones, around 90% seen once. Treatment here: some 19 received Ad26.COV2.S at low or high dose, single or two shots; five or six received placebo; per-sample allocation not given. Each sample was drawn 63 days after the first injection (of vaccine or placebo). The donor was a Boston adult aged 18-55 years. Vaccine was an Ad26 vector expressing Wuhan-strain SARS-CoV-2 spike. Note on this clone: The antigen is not known.

This receptor was identified in a person between 18 and 65 years old who received the Ad26.COV2.S COVID-19 vaccine or a placebo. The starting material was peripheral blood, obtained in a trial of Ad26.COV2.S vaccine versus placebo. The chain is built from TRBV4-3 and TRBJ2-3, with D possibly TRBD2 on 7 matching bases. The CDR3 DNA sequence: TGCGCCAGCGGCCGACTAGGGGGGGAGGCGGATACGCAGTATTTT. As protein: CASGRLGGEADTQYF.